This T cell receptor (beta chain) was obtained from a study of blood T cell repertoires in COVID-19 (dated by TCRdb to the early 2020s). Describing the broader study: Samples covering the acute and convalescent phases of COVID-19 were provided by collaborators in the United States, Italy and Spain. The prospective study material was composed of cDNA or gDNA derived from T cells, B-cell-depleted T cells, or PBMCs. Samples came from the ongoing ImmuneRACE study (first 160 participants) plus 1,254 subjects from 6 global collaborators. The repertoires were released in a freely available public database intended as a resource for research on the immune response to SARS-CoV-2. HLA class I and class II types, where available, came from metadata supplied by the sample provider rather than from assay-based typing. Nearly every sample came with metadata listing a de-identified subject ID, COVID-19 status, age in years and sex. The dataset comprised deeply sampled blood TCRbeta repertoires from subjects exposed to, actively infected with, or recovered from COVID-19. Paper-wide results and their limitations: How much clinical and demographic metadata was included differed by source and by participant, and the metadata was provided uncurated.

The immunoSEQ Assay, a bias-controlled multiplex PCR, was used to amplify TCRbeta CDR3 regions from genomic DNA. Regarding the original processing steps: The number of nucleated cells in each sample was estimated from the amplification of reference gene primers within the assay. Sequence reads were collapsed and filtered to measure the absolute abundance of every unique TCRbeta CDR3 rearrangement. Productive Simpson clonality was computed per sample as the square root of Simpson's diversity index over productive rearrangements. The clones in this table, taken by TCRdb from immuneACCESS, are in-frame only. Not every clone is retained; where verified, under half of the shortfall comes from an unresolved V gene, and the cause of the rest is unknown. V and J calls and clone size are given by that table; D and trimming were obtained from the DNA. The table for this sample lists some 430,000 clones; 90% of them were counted only once. Less than 0.75% of the sample comes from the top ten.

Worth noting for this clone: Its cognate antigen has yet to be identified. No much larger clone is present one base from it, and per-base qualities are unavailable.

In the prospective study, participants were about 18 to 95 years old, resided in 24 geographic areas of the United States, and were enrolled through a virtual design. In the prospective study, cohorts were assigned on the basis of participant-reported clinical history obtained from a screening survey and a study questionnaire. Recovered participants in ImmuneRACE Cohort 3 were defined by two consecutive negative NP/OP PCR tests, clearance by a healthcare professional, or resolution of symptoms. Mobile phlebotomists in the prospective study collected whole blood, serum and a nasopharyngeal or oropharyngeal swab from every participant. Over a roughly 2-month period, participants in the prospective study had the option of providing additional blood draws and questionnaires. Blood samples from the prospective study were shipped frozen or at room temperature prior to DNA extraction. There are 18 amino acids in the CDR3, from cysteine to phenylalanine inclusive. Only CDR3 DNA remains: 54 bases, in frame from the first base. Reading the germline V gene gives CDR1 SGHRS and CDR2 YFSETQ. Trimming removed 1 base from V and 0 bases from J; the gene matches leave 9 bases unexplained.

The sequence links TRBV5-1 to TRBJ2-2, and 7 junctional nucleotides match TRBD1. The sequencing input was PBMCs or T cells enriched from blood (not recorded which). The receptor comes from a young man who had recovered from COVID-19. The CDR3 protein is CASSLPPGQSSNTGELFF. The sequence in DNA is TGCGCCAGCAGCTTGCCACCGGGACAGAGTTCGAACACCGGGGAGCTGTTTTTT.